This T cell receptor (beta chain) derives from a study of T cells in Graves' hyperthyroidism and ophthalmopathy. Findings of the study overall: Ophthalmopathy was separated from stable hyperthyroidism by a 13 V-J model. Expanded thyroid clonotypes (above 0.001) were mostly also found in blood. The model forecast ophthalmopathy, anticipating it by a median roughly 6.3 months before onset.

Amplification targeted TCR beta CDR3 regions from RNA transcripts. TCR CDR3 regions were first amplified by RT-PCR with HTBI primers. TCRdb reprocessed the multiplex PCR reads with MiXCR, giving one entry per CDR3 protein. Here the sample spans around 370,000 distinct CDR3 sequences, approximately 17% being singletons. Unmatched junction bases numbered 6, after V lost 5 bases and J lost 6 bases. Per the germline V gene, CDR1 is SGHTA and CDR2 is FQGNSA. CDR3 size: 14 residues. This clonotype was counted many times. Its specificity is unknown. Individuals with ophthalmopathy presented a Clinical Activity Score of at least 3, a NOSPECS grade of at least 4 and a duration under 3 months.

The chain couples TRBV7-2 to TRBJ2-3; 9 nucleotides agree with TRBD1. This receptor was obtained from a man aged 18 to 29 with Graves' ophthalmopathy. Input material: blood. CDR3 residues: CASSPRTGVDTQYF. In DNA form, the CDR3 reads TGTGCCAGCAGCCCCCGGACAGGGGTCGATACGCAGTATTTT. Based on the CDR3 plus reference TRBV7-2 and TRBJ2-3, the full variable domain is GAGVSQSPSNKVTEKGKDVELRCDPISGHTALYWYRQSLGQGLEFLIYFQGNSAPDKSGLPSDRFSAERTGGSVSTLTIQRTQQEDSAVYLCASSPRTGVDTQYFGPGTRLTVL.